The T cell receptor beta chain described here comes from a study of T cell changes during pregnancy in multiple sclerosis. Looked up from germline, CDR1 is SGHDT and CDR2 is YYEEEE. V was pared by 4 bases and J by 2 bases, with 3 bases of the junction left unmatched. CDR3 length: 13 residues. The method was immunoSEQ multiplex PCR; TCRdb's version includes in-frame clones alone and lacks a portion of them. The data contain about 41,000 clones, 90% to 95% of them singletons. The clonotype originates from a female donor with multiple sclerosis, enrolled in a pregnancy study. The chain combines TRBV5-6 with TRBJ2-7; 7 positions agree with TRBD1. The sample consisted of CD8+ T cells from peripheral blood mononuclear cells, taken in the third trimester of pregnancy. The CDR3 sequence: CASSPQGAYEQYF. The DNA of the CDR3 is TGTGCCAGCAGCCCGCAGGGGGCCTACGAGCAGTACTTC.